This record looks at one TCR beta chain sequence and its context. Its antigen is unidentified. Profiling relied on immunoSEQ multiplex PCR, and the TCRdb table lists in-frame clones only, not all of them. The table includes more than 60,000 clones, 86% detected once. This CDR3 is built from 13 residues. Germline V CDR1 and CDR2: SGHTA, FQGTGA. Trimming removed 2 bases at V and 2 bases at J, with 6 bases between. This specimen comes from a study of OX40 agonist ivuxolimab in advanced cancers. Study context: Prior anti-PD-1, anti-PD-L1 or anti-CTLA-4 therapy was allowed; 35% to 40% had some. General study points: The study did not work out the antigen specificity of the expanded peripheral T cells. More expanded clones were found, on average, in CD8+ than in CD4+ T cells.

Blood was sampled at baseline, cycle 4 day 1, and cycle 7 day 1. The sequenced sample was CD4+ or CD8+ T cells sorted from blood, obtained in a trial of the OX40 agonist ivuxolimab. The chain employs TRBV7-3 and TRBJ1-1; D might be TRBD1 (5 bases). The source is an adult with an advanced solid tumor such as melanoma, head and neck, liver or kidney cancer. CDR3 DNA sequence: TGTGCCAGCAGCTTACAGGGTAACACTGAAGCTTTCTTT. This codes for CASSLQGNTEAFF.